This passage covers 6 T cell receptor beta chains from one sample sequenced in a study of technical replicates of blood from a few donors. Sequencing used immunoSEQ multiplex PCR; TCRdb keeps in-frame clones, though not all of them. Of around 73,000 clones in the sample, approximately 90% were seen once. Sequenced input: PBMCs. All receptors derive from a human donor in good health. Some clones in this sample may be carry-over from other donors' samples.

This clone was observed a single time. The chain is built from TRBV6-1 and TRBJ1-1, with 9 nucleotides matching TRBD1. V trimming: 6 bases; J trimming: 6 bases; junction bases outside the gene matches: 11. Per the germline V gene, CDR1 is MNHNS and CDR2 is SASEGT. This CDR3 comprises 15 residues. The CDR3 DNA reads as TGTGCCAGCAGCCAGGCCCGGGACAGGGTCCCTGAAGCTTTCTTT. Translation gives CASSQARDRVPEAFF.

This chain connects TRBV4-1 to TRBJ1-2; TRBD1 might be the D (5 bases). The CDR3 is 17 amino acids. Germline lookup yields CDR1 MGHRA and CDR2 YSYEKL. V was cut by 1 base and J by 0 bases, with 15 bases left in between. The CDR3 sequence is CASSQGGSVGSNYGYTF. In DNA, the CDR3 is TGCGCCAGCAGCCAAGGGGGCAGCGTAGGGTCTAACTATGGCTACACCTTC.

The CDR3 protein is CASSDWTGDYEQYF. The CDR3 region has the DNA TGTGCCAGCAGTGATTGGACGGGGGACTACGAGCAGTACTTC. This chain links TRBV2 with TRBJ2-7, with D perhaps TRBD2 (6 bases). The CDR3 is 14 residues long. Germline assignment: CDR1 SNHLY and CDR2 FYNNEI. With 3 bases removed from V and 3 bases from J, the gap between germline ends came to 12 bases.

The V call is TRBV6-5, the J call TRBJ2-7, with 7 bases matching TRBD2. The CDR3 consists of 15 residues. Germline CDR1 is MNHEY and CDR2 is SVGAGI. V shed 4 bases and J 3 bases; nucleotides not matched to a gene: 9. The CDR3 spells CASSSPTAGRYEQYF. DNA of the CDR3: TGTGCCAGCAGTTCCCCCACAGCGGGGCGCTACGAGCAGTACTTC.

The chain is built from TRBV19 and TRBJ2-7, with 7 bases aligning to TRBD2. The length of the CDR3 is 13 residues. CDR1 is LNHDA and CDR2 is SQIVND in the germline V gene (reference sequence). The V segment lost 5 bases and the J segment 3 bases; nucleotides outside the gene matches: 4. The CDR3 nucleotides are TGTGCCAGTAGTGCGGGAGTCTACTACGAGCAGTACTTC. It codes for CASSAGVYYEQYF.

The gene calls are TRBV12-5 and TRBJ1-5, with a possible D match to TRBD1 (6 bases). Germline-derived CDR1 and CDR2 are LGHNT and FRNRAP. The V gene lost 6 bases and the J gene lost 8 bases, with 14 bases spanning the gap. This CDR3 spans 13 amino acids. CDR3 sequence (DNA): TGTGCTAGTGGCGGACAGCCCTTGGAGCCCCAGCATTTT. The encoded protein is CASGGQPLEPQHF.